The rows below give T cell receptor beta chains drawn from one sample of a study of OX40 agonist ivuxolimab in advanced cancers. Measured with immunoSEQ multiplex PCR; TCRdb has only the in-frame clones, and not every one. Of tens of thousands of clones in the sample, about 89% were seen once. Source: CD4+ or CD8+ T cells sorted from blood, taken in a trial of the OX40 agonist ivuxolimab. The receptors stem from an adult with an advanced solid tumor such as melanoma, head and neck, liver or kidney cancer. Each CDR3 is given with its conserved first and last residue.

>TRBV5-1|TRBJ2-3
CASSAWGQGASDTQYF
>TRBV18|TRBJ2-7
CASSSEYGQGTYEQYF
>TRBV11-1|TRBJ1-1
CASSLVGQGGTEAFF
>TRBV6-5|TRBJ1-2
CAIKRQGINYGYTF
>TRBV27|TRBJ1-2
CASSLDAGGWDGYTF
>TRBV7-2|TRBJ2-3
CASSTPTGIFSTDTQYF
>TRBV5-4|TRBJ1-2
CASSLGGELLLGYTF
>TRBV27|TRBJ2-1
CASSLQGAYNEQFF
>TRBV5-6|TRBJ2-1
CASSLARRITGNEQFF
>TRBV6-1|TRBJ2-2
CASSEPGGDTELFF
>TRBV21-1|TRBJ1-1
CASILQGGPREFF
>TRBV7-9|TRBJ2-7
CASSTVSGKEAEQYF
>TRBV9|TRBJ2-7
CASSPGQTHYEQYF
>TRBV28|TRBJ2-5
CASSLSPSRAAQYF
>TRBV4-3|TRBJ1-2
CASSQGTAYGYTF
>TRBV9|TRBJ2-3
CASSDRTSGDNTDTQYF
>TRBV5-5|TRBJ2-7
CASSPRTGGSHEQYF
>TRBV6-5|TRBJ2-5
CASSYTLATRETQYF
>TRBV13|TRBJ1-3
CASKYQTGLNPSSGNTIYF
>TRBV5-6|TRBJ1-5
CASSFPAGSTNQPQHF
>TRBV7-8|TRBJ1-1
CASSLGGGTEAFF
>TRBV18|TRBJ2-7
CASSPAELSYEQYF
>TRBV2|TRBJ2-3
CASSGGTDGLLGQYF
>TRBV6-5|TRBJ2-3
CASTRTSGAIWDLYF
>TRBV5-4|TRBJ1-1
CASSLIQQYEAFF
>TRBV27|TRBJ1-2
CASSSLGGGLDYGYTF
>TRBV9|TRBJ2-7
CASSEGGDEFYEQYF
>TRBV11-2|TRBJ1-1
CASSSRQGEAFF
>TRBV5-6|TRBJ1-1
CASSLWDTEAFF
>TRBV6-1|TRBJ2-7
CASSEEGGFYEQYF
>TRBV18|TRBJ1-2
CASSPSPGTDNYGYTF
>TRBV9|TRBJ2-7
CASSGPGQGLDLQYF
>TRBV5-1|TRBJ2-1
CASSLSYGGVAWNEQFF
>TRBV28|TRBJ1-5
CASSLWNQPQHF
>TRBV5-4|TRBJ2-7
CASSWRTGESYEQYF
>TRBV4-3|TRBJ1-1
CASSPWTGAGTEAFF
>TRBV4-2|TRBJ2-5
CASSQGRGPQETQYF
>TRBV15|TRBJ2-5
CATSSTGNPARETQYF
>TRBV13|TRBJ1-3
CASSLGVGGNTIYF
>TRBV6-5|TRBJ2-7
CASSYDRASYEQYF
>TRBV2|TRBJ2-7
CATGGSYEQYF
>TRBV10-3|TRBJ2-7
CAISAGTSPYEQYF
>TRBV29-1|TRBJ2-7
CSVAGDRYEQYF
>TRBV19|TRBJ2-6
CASSLPGQLSGANVLTF
>TRBV20-1|TRBJ1-1
CMTLVNTEAFF
>TRBV4-1|TRBJ2-3
CASSQDVSSGQRSTQYF